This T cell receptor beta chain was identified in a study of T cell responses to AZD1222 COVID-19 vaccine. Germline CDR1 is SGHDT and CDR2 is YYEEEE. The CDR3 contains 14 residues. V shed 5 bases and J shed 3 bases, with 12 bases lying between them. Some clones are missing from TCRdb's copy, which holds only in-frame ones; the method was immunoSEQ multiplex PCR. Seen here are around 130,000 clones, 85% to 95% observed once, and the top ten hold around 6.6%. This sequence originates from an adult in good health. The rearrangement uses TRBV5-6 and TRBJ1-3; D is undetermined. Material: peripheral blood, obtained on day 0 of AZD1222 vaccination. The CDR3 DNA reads TGTGCCAGCAGAAAGGGCCTTAATGGAAACACCATATATTTT. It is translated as CASRKGLNGNTIYF.